This TCR beta chain was documented in a study of blood T cell repertoires in COVID-19. Study at large: T cells, B-cell-depleted T cells, or PBMCs provided the cDNA or gDNA that served as material.

Per the study methods: The assay estimated nucleated cells by amplifying reference gene primers. Only in-frame clones appear in the TCRdb table, and some are missing; sequencing was by immunoSEQ multiplex PCR. V and J calls and clone size come straight from that table; D and trimming were deduced from the DNA. Of approximately 230,000 clones in the sample, almost 85% were seen once. Germline V gene sequence: CDR1 MNHEY, CDR2 SMNVEV (reference sequence). V lost 5 bases and J lost 5, with 10 bases in between. This CDR3 is 13 amino acids long. This TCR came from a man aged 35 to 55 who had recovered from COVID-19. This chain joins TRBV27 and TRBJ1-5; unclear D gene. Specimen: PBMCs or T cells enriched from blood (not recorded which). In DNA, the CDR3 is TGTGCCAGCAGTAGAAACAGATATCAGCCCCAGCATTTT. This translates into CASSRNRYQPQHF.